Listed below are T cell receptor beta chains from one sample, sequenced in a study of blood T cell repertoires in COVID-19. Assay: immunoSEQ multiplex PCR; the TCRdb copy retains only in-frame clones and omits some. The data show around 180,000 clones, approximately 87% seen once. The sequenced material came from peripheral blood. The source is a man aged 35-49 years with active or convalescent COVID-19. Both conserved end residues are part of each CDR3. The order of the fields is V gene, CDR3 protein.

v_gene: TRBV3-1/TRBV3-2
CDR3aa: CASSPRTGRPGANVLTF

v_gene: TRBV5-1
CDR3aa: CASSLTSQVQYF

v_gene: TRBV7-2
CDR3aa: CASRAAGGDTGELFF

v_gene: TRBV11-2
CDR3aa: CASSLRFGTGELFF

v_gene: TRBV19
CDR3aa: CASSTDQTGTGGPKLFF

v_gene: TRBV6-1
CDR3aa: CASSEGGDQPQHF

v_gene: TRBV27
CDR3aa: CASSPLSGREHYEQYF

v_gene: TRBV5-4
CDR3aa: CASSLKQRNYGYTF

v_gene: TRBV30
CDR3aa: CAWSVLGANEKLFF

v_gene: TRBV2
CDR3aa: CASSSIAGGISYEQYF

v_gene: TRBV7-2
CDR3aa: CASSPRTSGGVSNEQFF

v_gene: TRBV24-1
CDR3aa: CATSEVAGVGNTQYF

v_gene: TRBV19
CDR3aa: CASSDPPGQTPALTF

v_gene: TRBV5-1
CDR3aa: CASSLAYGTAEETQYF

v_gene: TRBV19
CDR3aa: CASSPGGAGELFF

v_gene: TRBV13
CDR3aa: CASSSPIRHLSRYGYTF

v_gene: TRBV19
CDR3aa: CASSMGPNTEAFF